This TCR beta chain is drawn from a study of T cell changes during pregnancy in multiple sclerosis. The assay was immunoSEQ multiplex PCR, and TCRdb's table has in-frame clones only and misses some. The sample lists approximately 40,000 clones, 91% seen once, with around an eighth in the top ten. This clone was recorded only once. The CDR3 is made up of 15 amino acids. J lost 2 bases, V lost 5 bases, and 5 bases had no gene match. The germline V gene encodes CDR1 MNHNS and CDR2 SASEGT. The source is a female donor with multiple sclerosis, enrolled in a pregnancy study. V usage is TRBV6-1 and J usage is TRBJ2-3, with TRBD1 identical over 9 bases. Sequenced material: CD8+ T cells from peripheral blood mononuclear cells, taken after pregnancy. The CDR3 region is CASSHTGGITDTQYF. For the CDR3, the DNA is TGTGCCAGCAGTCACACAGGGGGCATCACAGATACGCAGTATTTT.